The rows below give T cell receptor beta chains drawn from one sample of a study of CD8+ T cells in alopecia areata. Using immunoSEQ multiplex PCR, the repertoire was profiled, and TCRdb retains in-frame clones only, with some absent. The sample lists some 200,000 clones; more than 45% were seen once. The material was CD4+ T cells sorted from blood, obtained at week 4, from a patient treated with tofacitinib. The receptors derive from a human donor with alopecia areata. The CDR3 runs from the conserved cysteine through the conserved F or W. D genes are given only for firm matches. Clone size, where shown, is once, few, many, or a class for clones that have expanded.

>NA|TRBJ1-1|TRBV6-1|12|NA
CASSEAGFGAFF
TGTGCCAGCAGTGAAGCGGGTTTTGGGGCTTTCTTT
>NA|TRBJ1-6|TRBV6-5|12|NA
CASRPGNSPLHF
TGTGCCAGCAGACCTGGGAATTCACCCCTCCACTTT
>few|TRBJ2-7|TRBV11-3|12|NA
CASSPYGGEQYF
TGTGCCAGCAGCCCCTATGGGGGCGAGCAGTACTTC
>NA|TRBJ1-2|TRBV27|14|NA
CASSFSSQNVGYTF
TGTGCCAGCAGTTTCAGCAGCCAGAATGTAGGCTACACCTTC
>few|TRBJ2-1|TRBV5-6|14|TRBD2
CASGPGGNINEQFF
TGTGCCAGTGGACCGGGGGGGAATATCAATGAGCAGTTCTTC
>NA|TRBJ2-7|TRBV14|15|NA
CASSQVGGGADEQYF
TGTGCCAGCAGCCAAGTCGGAGGGGGGGCCGACGAGCAGTACTTC
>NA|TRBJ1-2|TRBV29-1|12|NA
CSVDLQNYGYTF
TGCAGCGTTGATCTTCAAAACTATGGCTACACCTTC
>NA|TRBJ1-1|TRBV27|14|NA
CASSNLGENTEAFF
TGTGCCTCCTCGAATCTGGGGGAGAACACTGAAGCTTTCTTT
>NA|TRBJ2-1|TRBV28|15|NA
CASNFAGAHYNEQFF
TGTGCCAGCAACTTCGCCGGGGCCCACTACAATGAGCAGTTCTTC
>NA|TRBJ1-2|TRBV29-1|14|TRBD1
CSVVPGTGSGGYTF
TGCAGCGTTGTTCCAGGGACAGGGTCTGGTGGCTACACCTTC
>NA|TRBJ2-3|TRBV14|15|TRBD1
CASSHTTGITDTQYF
TGTGCCAGCAGCCATACGACAGGGATCACAGATACGCAGTATTTT
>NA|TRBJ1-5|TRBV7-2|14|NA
CASSLARGGQPQHF
TGTGCCAGCAGCTTAGCGAGGGGGGGTCAGCCCCAGCATTTT
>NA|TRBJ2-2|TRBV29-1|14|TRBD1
CSVEAGQRTGELFF
TGCAGCGTTGAAGCGGGACAGCGTACCGGGGAGCTGTTTTTT
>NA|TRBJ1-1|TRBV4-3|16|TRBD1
CASSRAGGQGGTEAFF
TGCGCCAGCAGCCGAGCAGGGGGACAGGGTGGCACTGAAGCTTTCTTT
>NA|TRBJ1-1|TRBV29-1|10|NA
CSVVQVEAFF
TGCAGCGTTGTCCAGGTTGAAGCTTTCTTT
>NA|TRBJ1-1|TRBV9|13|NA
CASSTRQNTEAFF
TGTGCCAGCAGCACGAGACAGAACACTGAAGCTTTCTTT
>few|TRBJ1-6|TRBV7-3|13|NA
CASSLQYNSPLHF
TGTGCCAGCAGCTTACAGTATAATTCACCCCTCCACTTT
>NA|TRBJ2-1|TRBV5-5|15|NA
CASSLDALPYNEQFF
TGTGCCAGCAGCTTGGACGCCCTTCCTTACAATGAGCAGTTCTTC
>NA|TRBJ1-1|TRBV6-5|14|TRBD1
CASRQGWMNTEAFF
TGTGCCAGCCGACAGGGCTGGATGAACACTGAAGCTTTCTTT
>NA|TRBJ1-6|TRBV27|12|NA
CASSSGFRALHF
TGTGCCAGCAGTTCCGGTTTTAGGGCCCTCCACTTT
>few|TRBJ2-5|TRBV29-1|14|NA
CSASKRVAQETQYF
TGCAGCGCCTCTAAAAGGGTAGCGCAAGAGACCCAGTACTTC
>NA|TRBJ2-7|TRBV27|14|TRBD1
CASSRGQGAYEQYF
TGTGCCAGCAGTCGAGGGCAGGGGGCATACGAGCAGTACTTC
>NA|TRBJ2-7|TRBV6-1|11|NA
CATSIGHEQYF
TGTGCCACCTCCATTGGTCACGAGCAGTACTTC
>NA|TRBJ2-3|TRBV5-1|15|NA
CASSLFASDTDTQYF
TGCGCCAGCAGCTTGTTTGCTAGCGATACAGATACGCAGTATTTT
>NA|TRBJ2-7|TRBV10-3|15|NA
CAISDQGGRLYEQYF
TGTGCCATCAGTGATCAGGGGGGACGCCTGTACGAGCAGTACTTC
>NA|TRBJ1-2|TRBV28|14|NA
CASSLSPDSYGYTF
TGTGCCAGCAGTTTATCCCCTGACTCTTATGGCTACACCTTC
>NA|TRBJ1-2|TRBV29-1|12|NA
CSVEDVLYGYTF
TGCAGCGTTGAGGACGTCCTCTATGGCTACACCTTC
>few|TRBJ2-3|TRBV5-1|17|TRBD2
CASSPWTSGGPGDTQYF
TGCGCCAGCAGCCCCTGGACTAGCGGGGGCCCCGGTGATACGCAGTATTTT
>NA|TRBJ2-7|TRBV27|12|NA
CASSSGGYEQYF
TGTGCCAGCAGTTCCGGGGGCTACGAGCAGTACTTC
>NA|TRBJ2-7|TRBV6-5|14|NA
CASSYDSPPYEQYF
TGTGCCAGCAGTTATGACAGTCCGCCCTACGAGCAGTACTTC
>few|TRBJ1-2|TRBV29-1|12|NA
CSVQTFGGGYTF
TGCAGCGTCCAGACATTTGGAGGTGGCTACACCTTC
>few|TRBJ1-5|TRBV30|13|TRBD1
CAWSGQGRQPQHF
TGTGCCTGGAGCGGACAGGGCAGGCAGCCCCAGCATTTT
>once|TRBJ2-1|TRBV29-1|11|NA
CSVLTYNEQFF
TGCAGCGTCCTGACTTACAATGAGCAGTTCTTC
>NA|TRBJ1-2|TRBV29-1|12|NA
CSAVRDDDGYTF
TGCAGCGCCGTGAGGGACGACGATGGCTACACCTTC
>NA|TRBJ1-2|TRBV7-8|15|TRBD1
CASSLSAGGGDGYTF
TGTGCCAGCAGCTTAAGTGCAGGGGGAGGCGATGGCTACACCTTC
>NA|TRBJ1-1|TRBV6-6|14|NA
CASSYGGENTEAFF
TGTGCCAGCAGCTATGGGGGGGAGAACACTGAAGCTTTCTTT
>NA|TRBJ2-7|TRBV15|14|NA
CATSRGTRADEQYF
TGTGCCACCAGCAGAGGTACTAGGGCAGACGAGCAGTACTTC
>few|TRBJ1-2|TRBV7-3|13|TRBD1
CASSPDREHGYTF
TGTGCCAGCAGCCCGGACAGGGAACATGGCTACACCTTC
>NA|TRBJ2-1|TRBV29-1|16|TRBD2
CSVGSSGGALGNEQFF
TGCAGCGTTGGGAGTAGCGGGGGGGCCTTAGGAAATGAGCAGTTCTTC
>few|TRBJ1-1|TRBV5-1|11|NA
CASTQNTEAFF
TGCGCCAGCACTCAGAACACTGAAGCTTTCTTT
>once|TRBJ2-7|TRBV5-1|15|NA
CASSPTERRGYEQYF
TGCGCCAGCAGCCCCACAGAGCGCCGGGGCTACGAGCAGTACTTC
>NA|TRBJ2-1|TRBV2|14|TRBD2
CASSEPRGVNEQFF
TGTGCCAGCAGTGAACCGCGGGGGGTTAATGAGCAGTTCTTC
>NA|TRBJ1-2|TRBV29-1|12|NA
CSVGGTNYGYTF
TGCAGCGTTGGGGGGACCAACTATGGCTACACCTTC
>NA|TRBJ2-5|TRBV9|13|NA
CASSVGLGETQYF
TGTGCCAGCAGCGTAGGTCTGGGGGAGACCCAGTACTTC
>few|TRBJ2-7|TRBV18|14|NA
CASSPRTTQGEQYF
TGTGCCAGCTCACCGAGGACCACTCAGGGGGAGCAGTACTTC
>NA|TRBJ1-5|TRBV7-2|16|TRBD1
CASSAGTGNSNQPQHF
TGTGCCAGCAGCGCTGGGACAGGCAATAGCAATCAGCCCCAGCATTTT
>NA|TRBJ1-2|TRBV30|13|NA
CAWRGQGNYGYTF
TGTGCCTGGAGAGGGCAGGGAAACTATGGCTACACCTTC
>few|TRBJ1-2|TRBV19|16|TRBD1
CASSIGGQANNYGYTF
TGTGCCAGTAGTATTGGCGGACAGGCCAATAACTATGGCTACACCTTC
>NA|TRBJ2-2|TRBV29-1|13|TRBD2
CSVRLAGTGELFF
TGCAGCGTTAGACTAGCGGGCACCGGGGAGCTGTTTTTT